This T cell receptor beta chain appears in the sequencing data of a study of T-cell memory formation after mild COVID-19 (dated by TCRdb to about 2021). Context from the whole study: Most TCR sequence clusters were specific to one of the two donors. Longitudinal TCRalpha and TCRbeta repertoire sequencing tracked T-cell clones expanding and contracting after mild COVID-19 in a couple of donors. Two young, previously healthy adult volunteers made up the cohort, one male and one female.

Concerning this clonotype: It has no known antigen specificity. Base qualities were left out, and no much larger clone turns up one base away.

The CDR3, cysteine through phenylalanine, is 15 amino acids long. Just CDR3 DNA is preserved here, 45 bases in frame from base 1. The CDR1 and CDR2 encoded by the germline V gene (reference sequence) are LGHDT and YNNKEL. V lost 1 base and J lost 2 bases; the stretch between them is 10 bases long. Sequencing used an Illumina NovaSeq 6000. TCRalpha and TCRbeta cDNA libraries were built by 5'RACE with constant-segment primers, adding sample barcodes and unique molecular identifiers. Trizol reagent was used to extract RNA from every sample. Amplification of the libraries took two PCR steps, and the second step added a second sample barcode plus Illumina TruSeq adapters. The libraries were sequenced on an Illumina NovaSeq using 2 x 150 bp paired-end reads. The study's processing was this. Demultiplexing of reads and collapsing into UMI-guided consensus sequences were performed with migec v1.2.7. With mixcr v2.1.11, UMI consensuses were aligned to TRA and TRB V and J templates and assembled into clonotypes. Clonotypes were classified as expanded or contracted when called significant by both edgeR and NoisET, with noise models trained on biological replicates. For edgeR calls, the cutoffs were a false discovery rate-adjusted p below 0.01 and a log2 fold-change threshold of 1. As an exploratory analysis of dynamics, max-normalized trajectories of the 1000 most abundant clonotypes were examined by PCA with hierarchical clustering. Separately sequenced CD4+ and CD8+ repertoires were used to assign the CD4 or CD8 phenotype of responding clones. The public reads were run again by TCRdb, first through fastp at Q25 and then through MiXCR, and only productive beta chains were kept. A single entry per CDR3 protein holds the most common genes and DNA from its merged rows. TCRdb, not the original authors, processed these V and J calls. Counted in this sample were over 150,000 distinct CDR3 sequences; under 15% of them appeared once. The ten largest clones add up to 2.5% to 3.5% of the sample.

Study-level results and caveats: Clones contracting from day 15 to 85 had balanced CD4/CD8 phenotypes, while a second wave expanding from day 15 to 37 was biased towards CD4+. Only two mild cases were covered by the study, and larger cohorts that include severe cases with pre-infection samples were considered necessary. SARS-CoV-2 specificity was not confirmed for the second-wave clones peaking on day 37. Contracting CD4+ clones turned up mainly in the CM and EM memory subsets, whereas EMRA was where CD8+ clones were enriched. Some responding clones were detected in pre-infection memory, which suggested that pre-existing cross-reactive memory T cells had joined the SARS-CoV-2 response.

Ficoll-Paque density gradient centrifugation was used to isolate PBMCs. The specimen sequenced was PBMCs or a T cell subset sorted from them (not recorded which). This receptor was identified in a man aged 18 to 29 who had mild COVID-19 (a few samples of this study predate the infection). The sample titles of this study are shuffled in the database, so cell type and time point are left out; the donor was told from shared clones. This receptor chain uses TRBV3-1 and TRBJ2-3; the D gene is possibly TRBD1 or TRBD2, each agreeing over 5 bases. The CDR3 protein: CASSQGGSDTDTQYF. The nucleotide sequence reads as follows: TGTGCCAGCAGCCAAGGGGGGTCAGACACAGATACGCAGTATTTT.